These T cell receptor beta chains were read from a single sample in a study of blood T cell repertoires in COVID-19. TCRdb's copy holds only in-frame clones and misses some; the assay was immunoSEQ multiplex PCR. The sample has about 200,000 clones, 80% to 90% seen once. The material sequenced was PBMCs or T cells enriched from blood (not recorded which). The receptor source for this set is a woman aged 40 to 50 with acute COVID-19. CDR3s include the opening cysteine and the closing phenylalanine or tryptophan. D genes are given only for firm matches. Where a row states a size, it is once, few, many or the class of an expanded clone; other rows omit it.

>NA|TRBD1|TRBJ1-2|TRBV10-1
CASSETTFRGRGGYTF
TGCGCCAGCAGTGAGACGACCTTCAGGGGGAGAGGCGGCTACACCTTC
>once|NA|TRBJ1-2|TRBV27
CASSFGQGDYGYTF
TGTGCCAGCAGTTTCGGCCAGGGTGACTATGGCTACACCTTC
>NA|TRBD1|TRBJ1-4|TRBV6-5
CASSYILGQGSKLFF
TGTGCCAGCAGTTACATTCTGGGACAGGGGTCCAAACTGTTTTTT
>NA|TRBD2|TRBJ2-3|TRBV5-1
CASSLTDSGTISTDTQYF
TGCGCCAGCAGCTTGACCGATAGCGGGACGATTAGCACAGATACGCAGTATTTT
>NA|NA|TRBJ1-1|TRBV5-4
CASSLEGAINTEAFF
TGTGCCAGCAGCTTGGAAGGGGCGATTAACACTGAAGCTTTCTTT
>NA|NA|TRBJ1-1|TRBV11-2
CASSLALGPNTEAFF
TGTGCCAGCAGCTTGGCGTTGGGGCCGAACACTGAAGCTTTCTTT
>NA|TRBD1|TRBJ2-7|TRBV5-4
CASKDRGRNEQYF
TGTGCCAGCAAGGACAGGGGACGGAACGAGCAGTACTTC
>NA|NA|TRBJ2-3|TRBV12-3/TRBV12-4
CASSLPTSPQYF
TGTGCCAGCAGTCTTCCGACTAGTCCGCAGTATTTT
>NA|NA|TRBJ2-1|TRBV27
CASSLRRGGAYNEQFF
TGTGCCAGCAGTTTGAGGAGAGGCGGGGCCTACAATGAGCAGTTCTTC
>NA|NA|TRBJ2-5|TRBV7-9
CASSTGEGWQETQYF
TGTGCCAGCAGCACCGGCGAGGGTTGGCAAGAGACCCAGTACTTC
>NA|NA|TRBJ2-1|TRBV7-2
CASSLVMGGTEQFF
TGTGCCAGCAGCTTAGTTATGGGAGGGACAGAGCAGTTCTTC
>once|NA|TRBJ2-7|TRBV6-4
CASSPLAGSSYEQYF
TGTGCCAGCAGTCCCCTTGCCGGGAGCTCCTACGAGCAGTACTTC
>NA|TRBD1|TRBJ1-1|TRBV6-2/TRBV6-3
CASSLGQLTEAFF
TGTGCCAGCAGCTTGGGACAGTTAACTGAAGCTTTCTTT
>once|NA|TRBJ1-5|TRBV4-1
CASSQDPTIDRSNQPQHF
TGCGCCAGCAGCCAAGATCCCACCATCGATCGGAGCAATCAGCCCCAGCATTTT
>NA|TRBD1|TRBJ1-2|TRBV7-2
CASSLTGGQYGYTF
TGTGCCAGCAGCTTGACAGGGGGGCAATATGGCTACACCTTC
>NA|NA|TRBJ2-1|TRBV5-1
CASSKQGNEQFF
TGCGCCAGCAGTAAGCAGGGGAATGAGCAGTTCTTC
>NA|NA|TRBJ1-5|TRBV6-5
CASSYSSTGNQPQHF
TGTGCCAGCAGTTACTCCTCGACAGGCAATCAGCCCCAGCATTTT
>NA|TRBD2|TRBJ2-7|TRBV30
CAWSVHLGGTRLYEQYF
TGTGCCTGGAGTGTACACCTGGGGGGGACTAGACTTTACGAGCAGTACTTC
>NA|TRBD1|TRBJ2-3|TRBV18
CASSPQGASGTDTQYF
TGTGCCAGCTCACCACAGGGGGCGTCTGGCACAGATACGCAGTATTTT
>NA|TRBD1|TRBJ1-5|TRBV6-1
CASSEGTGRSGNQPQHF
TGTGCCAGCAGTGAAGGGACAGGGAGATCCGGCAATCAGCCCCAGCATTTT
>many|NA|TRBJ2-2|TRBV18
CASSPGLYTGELFF
TGTGCCAGCTCACCTGGACTTTACACCGGGGAGCTGTTTTTT
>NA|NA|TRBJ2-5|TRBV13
CASSSTGKWETQYF
TGTGCCAGCAGTTCTACAGGGAAGTGGGAGACCCAGTACTTC
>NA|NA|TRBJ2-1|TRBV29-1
CSAEPGAGHKSSYNEQFF
TGCAGCGCCGAGCCTGGGGCTGGACACAAAAGCTCCTACAATGAGCAGTTCTTC
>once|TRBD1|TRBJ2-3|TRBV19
CASSSDRVPSTQYF
TGTGCCAGTAGTAGCGACAGGGTCCCCAGCACGCAGTATTTT
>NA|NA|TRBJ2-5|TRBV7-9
CASSPRTRRGETQYF
TGTGCCAGCAGCCCCCGGACTAGAAGGGGGGAGACCCAGTACTTC